This TCR beta chain is drawn from a study of T cell responses to AZD1222 COVID-19 vaccine. Only in-frame clones appear in the TCRdb table, and some are missing; sequencing was by immunoSEQ multiplex PCR. The data contain about 130,000 clones, approximately 90% of them seen just once; the ten biggest clones take up about 7%. Sample: peripheral blood, taken on day 0 of AZD1222 vaccination. The TCR originated in an adult in good health.

CDR3 DNA: TGTGCCAGCAGTCCTTCCGGGACAGGGGGCGATGGCTACACCTTC. Protein: CASSPSGTGGDGYTF. J is TRBJ1-2 and V is TRBV28; 12 nucleotides line up with TRBD1. Per the germline V gene, CDR1 is MDHEN and CDR2 is SYDVKM. The CDR3 is made up of 15 amino acids. The J segment lost 6 bases and the V segment lost 5 bases, leaving 7 bases of the junction unmatched.